This T cell receptor (beta chain) was obtained from a study of T cell responses to AZD1222 COVID-19 vaccine. Some clones are missing from TCRdb's copy, which holds only in-frame ones; the method was immunoSEQ multiplex PCR. The table records 130,000 to 150,000 clones, approximately 78% of them present only once. Study-wide points: Reportedly, close to half of spike-specific TCRs are directed against unmutated variant regions. Only five or six individuals given AZD1222 were seropositive at baseline. Breadth and depth of Spike-specific TCRs rose after two AZD1222 doses.

Points on this clone: As yet, its antigen is unknown.

The clonotype was recovered from an adult in good health. The sequenced sample was peripheral blood, obtained on day 0 of MenACWY control vaccination.

In DNA form, the CDR3 reads TGTGCCACCCTTAGGGGACAGGGCTTAAACTATGGCTACACCTTC. Translation: CATLRGQGLNYGYTF. The chain joins TRBV10-3 to TRBJ1-2, with TRBD1 identical over 9 bases. V dropped 10 bases and J dropped 2; count of bases not matched to a gene: 11. The CDR3 totals 15 residues. From germline, CDR1 is ENHRY and CDR2 SYGVKD.